The sequence of this T cell receptor (beta chain) was determined in a study of early T cells in non-severe SARS-CoV-2 infection. About the research overall: Bulk RNA isolated from unsorted whole blood underwent sequencing; chains were not paired.

The CDR3 consists of 17 residues. Germline V gene sequence: CDR1 MDHEN, CDR2 SYDVKM. V was pared by 3 bases and J by 0 bases, with 16 bases between. This clonotype was recorded many times. Its antigen is unidentified. Broader study findings: Matches to VDJdb favored anti-spike CD8 responses and missed private and CD4 specificities.

Individual cDNA molecules were tagged with unique molecular identifiers, the study reported. Each CDR3 protein is one row after TCRdb ran MiXCR on the 5' RACE reads. The sample yields about 33,000 distinct CDR3 sequences, about 6% seen once. The chain recombines TRBV28 with TRBJ2-3; no reliable D call. This TCR was sampled from an adult who was a healthcare worker with PCR-confirmed SARS-CoV-2 infection or an uninfected control (not recorded which). The sample taken for sequencing was whole blood. As DNA, the CDR3 is TGTGCCAGCAGTTTGGTCGGTCTTGCCAGCAGCACAGATACGCAGTATTTT. Encoded protein: CASSLVGLASSTDTQYF.